A selection of T cell receptor beta chains follows, all from one sample in a study of blood T cell repertoires in COVID-19. The assay was immunoSEQ multiplex PCR, and TCRdb's table has in-frame clones only and misses some. The sample contains around 300,000 clones, 90% of which appear only once. Sequencing was done on a sample of peripheral blood. Receptors were obtained from a woman in her forties with COVID-19, enrolled during active disease. The CDR3 runs from the conserved cysteine through the conserved F or W. A D gene is named only where the DNA matches it firmly. Some rows have no size entry. The others give once, few or many, or a class for an expanded clone.

CDR3: CASSSLRGPLHF
DNA: TGTGCCAGCAGCTCACTAAGGGGACCCCTCCACTTT
size: NA
D: NA
V: TRBV7-9
J: TRBJ1-6

CDR3: CASSTGQGAYYNEQFF
DNA: TGTGCCAGTAGTACGGGACAGGGGGCATACTACAATGAGCAGTTCTTC
size: NA
D: TRBD1
V: TRBV19
J: TRBJ2-1

CDR3: CASSPRSGQGYEQYF
DNA: TGTGCCAGCAGCCCCCGATCGGGACAGGGGTACGAGCAGTACTTC
size: NA
D: TRBD1
V: TRBV7-9
J: TRBJ2-7

CDR3: CASSPDRIGYEQYF
DNA: TGTGCCAGCTCACCAGACAGGATTGGCTACGAGCAGTACTTC
size: NA
D: NA
V: TRBV18
J: TRBJ2-7

CDR3: CASSVTGDSPPQHF
DNA: TGTGCCAGCAGCGTCACCGGGGACAGCCCGCCCCAGCATTTT
size: NA
D: TRBD1
V: TRBV9
J: TRBJ1-5

CDR3: CASSFFQGGGNEQFF
DNA: TGTGCCAGCAGCTTTTTTCAGGGAGGGGGGAATGAGCAGTTCTTC
size: NA
D: NA
V: TRBV7-2
J: TRBJ2-1

CDR3: CASSVGVSSGNTIYF
DNA: TGTGCCAGCAGCGTGGGAGTCTCTTCTGGAAACACCATATATTTT
size: NA
D: NA
V: TRBV9
J: TRBJ1-3

CDR3: CASSPRRDRGFGEAFF
DNA: TGTGCCAGCAGCCCACGACGGGACAGGGGCTTCGGTGAAGCTTTCTTT
size: NA
D: TRBD1
V: TRBV7-8
J: TRBJ1-1

CDR3: CASSMARDNYEQYF
DNA: TGTGCCAGTAGTATGGCTCGGGACAACTACGAGCAGTACTTC
size: NA
D: NA
V: TRBV19
J: TRBJ2-7

CDR3: CASSPMRGPNTGELFF
DNA: TGTGCCAGCTCACCAATGCGGGGCCCGAACACCGGGGAGCTGTTTTTT
size: NA
D: NA
V: TRBV18
J: TRBJ2-2

CDR3: CASSFGGFTDTQYF
DNA: TGTGCCAGCAGCTTCGGGGGATTCACAGATACGCAGTATTTT
size: NA
D: NA
V: TRBV7-8
J: TRBJ2-3

CDR3: CASSSGGNTIYF
DNA: TGTGCCAGCAGTTCGGGTGGAAACACCATATATTTT
size: NA
D: NA
V: TRBV2
J: TRBJ1-3

CDR3: CASSSGTSAITGELFF
DNA: TGTGCCAGCAGTTCCGGGACTAGCGCAATCACCGGGGAGCTGTTTTTT
size: NA
D: TRBD2
V: TRBV3-1/TRBV3-2
J: TRBJ2-2

CDR3: CASSYGQGGYGYTF
DNA: TGTGCCAGCAGTTACGGCCAGGGCGGCTATGGCTACACCTTC
size: NA
D: NA
V: TRBV6-6
J: TRBJ1-2

CDR3: CASSPLASFSYNEQFF
DNA: TGTGCCAGCAGCCCGCTAGCCTCATTCTCCTACAATGAGCAGTTCTTC
size: NA
D: NA
V: TRBV11-2
J: TRBJ2-1

CDR3: CASTFLSRDFQPQHF
DNA: TGTGCCAGCACATTTCTATCCAGGGATTTTCAGCCCCAGCATTTT
size: NA
D: NA
V: TRBV28
J: TRBJ1-5

CDR3: CASSLFTGGTGELFF
DNA: TGTGCCAGCAGCTTATTCACAGGGGGCACCGGGGAGCTGTTTTTT
size: NA
D: TRBD1
V: TRBV7-3
J: TRBJ2-2

CDR3: CASTGPPGANVLTF
DNA: TGTGCCAGCACAGGGCCACCTGGGGCCAACGTCCTGACTTTC
size: NA
D: NA
V: TRBV19
J: TRBJ2-6

CDR3: CASSLGPETYEQYF
DNA: TGCGCCAGCAGCTTGGGCCCGGAGACCTACGAGCAGTACTTC
size: few
D: NA
V: TRBV5-1
J: TRBJ2-7

CDR3: CASSQVAGPSSNQPQHF
DNA: TGTGCCAGCAGCCAAGTTGCAGGGCCGAGTAGCAATCAGCCCCAGCATTTT
size: NA
D: NA
V: TRBV4-2
J: TRBJ1-5

CDR3: CASSFVPGQGFMNTEAFF
DNA: TGTGCCAGTAGTTTCGTACCGGGACAGGGTTTCATGAACACTGAAGCTTTCTTT
size: few
D: TRBD1
V: TRBV19
J: TRBJ1-1

CDR3: CASSRDSNYGYTF
DNA: TGCGCCAGCAGTAGGGACAGTAACTATGGCTACACCTTC
size: NA
D: TRBD1
V: TRBV5-1
J: TRBJ1-2